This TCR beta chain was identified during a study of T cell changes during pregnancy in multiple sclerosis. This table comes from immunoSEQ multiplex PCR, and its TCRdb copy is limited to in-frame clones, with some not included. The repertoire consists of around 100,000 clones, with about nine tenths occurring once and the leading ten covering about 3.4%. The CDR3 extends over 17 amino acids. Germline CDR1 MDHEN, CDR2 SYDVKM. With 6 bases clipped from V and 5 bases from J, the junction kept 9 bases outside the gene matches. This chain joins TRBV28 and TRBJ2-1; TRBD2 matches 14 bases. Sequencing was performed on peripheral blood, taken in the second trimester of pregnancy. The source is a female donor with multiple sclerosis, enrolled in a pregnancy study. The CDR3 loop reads CASSTPGLAGANNEQFF. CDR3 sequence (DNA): TGTGCCAGCAGCACCCCGGGACTAGCGGGAGCGAACAATGAGCAGTTCTTC.